Listed here are 11 T cell receptor beta chains from one sample, sequenced in a study of OX40 agonist ivuxolimab in advanced cancers. The table came from immunoSEQ multiplex PCR; TCRdb's copy has only in-frame clones and leaves some out. The sample contains about 81,000 clones, about 93% of which appear only once. The sample consisted of CD4+ or CD8+ T cells sorted from blood, taken in a trial of the OX40 agonist ivuxolimab. The source of these receptors is an adult with an advanced solid tumor such as melanoma, head and neck, liver or kidney cancer.

V is TRBV7-9 and J is TRBJ1-1; D uncertain. Germline V gene data show CDR1 as SEHNR and CDR2 as FQNEAQ (reference sequence). The ends were cut back, 1 base at V and 0 bases at J, with 9 bases in the middle. This CDR3 has 15 residues. DNA of the CDR3: TGTGCCAGCAGCTTAGGGGGAAACATGAACACTGAAGCTTTCTTT. Translated: CASSLGGNMNTEAFF.

The genes are TRBV10-3 and TRBJ2-7; D possibly corresponds to TRBD2 (5 bases). The CDR3 has 15 amino acids. Trimming shortened V by 1 base and J by 3 bases, and 13 bases separated the two germline ends. Germline V gene sequence: CDR1 ENHRY, CDR2 SYGVKD. CDR3 nucleotide sequence: TGTGCCATCAGTGAGTGGAGAGGGTCCTACTACGAGCAGTACTTC. This encodes CAISEWRGSYYEQYF.

The rearrangement links TRBV6-6 to TRBJ2-1; D uncertain. The CDR3 has 16 amino acids. CDR1 is MNHNY, CDR2 SVGAGI, per germline (reference sequence). The germline V and J ends were trimmed by 0 bases and 4 bases, with 13 bases remaining between them. CDR3 loop: CASSYSDATRYNEQFF. The CDR3, as DNA: TGTGCCAGCAGTTACTCGGACGCCACCCGTTACAATGAGCAGTTCTTC.

This clone was recorded once. The chain carries TRBV5-1 and TRBJ2-7, with TRBD1 matching over 10 bases. The CDR3 consists of 12 residues. Trimming cost V 7 bases and J 3 bases; bases outside gene matches: 1. Germline V lookup: CDR1 SGHRS, CDR2 YFSETQ. DNA for the CDR3: TGCGCCAGCGGGGACAGGGGCTACGAGCAGTACTTC. As protein: CASGDRGYEQYF.

V usage is TRBV4-1 and J usage is TRBJ2-5, with TRBD2 matching 12 bases. J lost 4 bases, V lost 1 base, and 7 bases had no gene match. The CDR3 spans 17 residues. Germline CDR1 reads MGHRA; CDR2 reads YSYEKL. The CDR3 DNA reads as TGCGCCAGCAGCCAAGTCCCTAGCGGGGGGGCGAGAGAGACCCAGTACTTC. This sequence encodes CASSQVPSGGARETQYF.

The sample holds a few counts of this clone. The chain uses TRBV5-1 and TRBJ2-7; D not certain. The CDR3 runs to 13 residues. Between the trimmed V and J ends, which lost 1 base and 2 bases, there was a span of 7 bases. Per the germline V gene, CDR1 is SGHRS and CDR2 is YFSETQ. The CDR3 region has the DNA TGCGCCAGCAGCTTGTCAGGTCCCTACGAGCAGTACTTC. This encodes CASSLSGPYEQYF. Filled out from reference TRBV5-1 and TRBJ2-7, the complete variable domain reads KAGVTQTPRYLIKTRGQQVTLSCSPISGHRSVSWYQQTPGQGLQFLFEYFSETQRNKGNFPGRFSGRQFSNSRSEMNVSTLELGDSALYLCASSLSGPYEQYFGPGTRLTVT.

The genes are TRBV2 and TRBJ1-4, with 10 bases matching TRBD1. Germline CDR1 and CDR2: SNHLY and FYNNEI. Unmatched junction bases numbered 5, after V lost 4 bases and J lost 0 bases. This CDR3 has 17 amino acids. The CDR3 bases are TGTGCCAGCAGTGGGGGACAGGGGCCCGCAACTAATGAAAAACTGTTTTTT. This encodes CASSGGQGPATNEKLFF.

This chain uses TRBV5-1 with TRBJ2-2; D not resolved. CDR3 length: 14 residues. V lost 1 base to trimming and J lost 6 bases, with 10 bases between them. Germline V gene data show CDR1 as SGHRS and CDR2 as YFSETQ. The CDR3 sequence: CASSLFRAAGELFF. CDR3 nucleotides: TGCGCCAGCAGCTTGTTTAGGGCGGCCGGGGAGCTGTTTTTT.

The chain carries TRBV6-5 and TRBJ2-7; tentative D call: TRBD1 (6 bases). The CDR3 totals 13 residues. Germline-derived CDR1 and CDR2 are MNHEY and SVGAGI. The V end was cut by 4 bases, the J end by 2 bases, with 9 bases between. CDR3 loop: CASSWGPAYEQYF. CDR3 DNA sequence: TGTGCCAGCAGTTGGGGGCCCGCCTACGAGCAGTACTTC.

This chain links TRBV7-2 with TRBJ2-5, with TRBD2 matching 9 bases. V gave up 1 base and J gave up 5 bases; unmatched junction bases: 8. Germline V gives CDR1 SGHTA, CDR2 FQGNSA. CDR3 size: 16 residues. The CDR3 spells CASSLGPAGGPETQYF. The CDR3 DNA follows: TGTGCCAGCAGCTTAGGCCCCGCGGGGGGGCCGGAGACCCAGTACTTC.

The CDR3 bases are TGTGCCAGCAGTATCAGGGTCCTGAGCTCTGGAAACACCATATATTTT. This encodes CASSIRVLSSGNTIYF. The J gene is TRBJ1-3, the V gene TRBV28; tentative D call: TRBD1 (5 bases). Trimming stripped 5 bases from V and 0 bases from J, with 14 bases between. CDR1 MDHEN and CDR2 SYDVKM come from the germline V gene. The CDR3 has 16 residues.